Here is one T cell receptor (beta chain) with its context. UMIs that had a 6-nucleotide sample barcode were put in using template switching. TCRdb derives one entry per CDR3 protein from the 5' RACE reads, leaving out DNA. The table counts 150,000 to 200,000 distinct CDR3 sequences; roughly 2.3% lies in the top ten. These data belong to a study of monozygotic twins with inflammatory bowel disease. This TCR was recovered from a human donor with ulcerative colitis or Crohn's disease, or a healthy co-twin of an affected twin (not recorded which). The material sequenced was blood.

CDR3 in amino acids: CASSPRPMTGELFF. The rearrangement uses TRBV7-2 and TRBJ2-2. This CDR3 spans 14 amino acids. Germline CDR1 is SGHTA and CDR2 is FQGNSA.